One and the same sample provided the 24 T cell receptor beta chains below, sequenced in a study of blood T cell repertoires in COVID-19. Sequencing used immunoSEQ multiplex PCR; TCRdb keeps in-frame clones, though not all of them. Of about 480,000 clones listed, about 91% are singletons. Input material: peripheral blood. The origin of the receptors is a woman aged 45-65 years with COVID-19, enrolled during active disease.

The chain couples TRBV24-1 to TRBJ2-3, with a tentative D call TRBD2 (6 bases). The germline V and J ends were trimmed by 5 bases and 0 bases, with 17 bases remaining between them. CDR1 KGHDR and CDR2 SFDVKD come from the germline V gene. This CDR3 has 17 amino acids. CDR3 region: CATSANPSGESTDTQYF. The DNA for the CDR3 is TGTGCCACCAGTGCCAACCCATCGGGGGAGAGCACAGATACGCAGTATTTT.

This chain uses TRBV20-1 with TRBJ1-1; D uncertain. The CDR3 is 11 amino acids. Trimming stripped 1 base from V and 10 bases from J, with 10 bases between. Germline CDR1 is DFQATT and CDR2 is SNEGSKA (reference sequence). The CDR3 nucleotides are TGCAGTGCTAGAGGGGAGGGTATAGCTTTCTTT. This sequence encodes CSARGEGIAFF.

There are a few counts of this clone. The chain links TRBV27 to TRBJ2-2, with 10 bases matching TRBD1. Germline V gives CDR1 MNHEY, CDR2 SMNVEV (reference sequence). The J segment lost 4 bases and the V segment lost 6 bases, leaving 8 bases of the junction unmatched. The CDR3 length is 16 residues. The CDR3 DNA reads as TGTGCCAGCAGGGACAGGGGGTCACTAACCACCGGGGAGCTGTTTTTT. Translation gives CASRDRGSLTTGELFF.

V is TRBV10-2 and J is TRBJ1-4; no definite D call. Germline assignment: CDR1 WSHSY and CDR2 SAAADI. The V end lost 8 bases, the J end lost 10 bases, and 17 bases lay between the germline ends. This CDR3 is built from 13 residues. This CDR3 reads CASGPDTRRKLFF. The CDR3 DNA reads TGCGCCAGCGGTCCCGACACCCGGCGAAAACTGTTTTTT.

This clone was seen only a few times. This chain uses TRBV7-2 with TRBJ1-2; the D gene is possibly TRBD1 (6 bases). V was clipped by 2 bases and J by 4 bases, with 20 bases between them. Germline values: CDR1 SGHTA, CDR2 FQGNSA. CDR3 length equals 17 residues. The CDR3 loop is CASSLSPVSTGTYGYTF. CDR3 coding DNA: TGTGCCAGCAGCTTAAGCCCGGTCTCGACAGGAACCTATGGCTACACCTTC.

The chain couples TRBV11-2 to TRBJ1-4, with D perhaps matching TRBD1 (6 bases). CDR3 size: 16 residues. Trimming took 5 bases from V and 7 from J, leaving 20 bases between them. CDR1 and CDR2 from the germline V gene are SGHAT and FQNNGV. CDR3 amino acids: CASSQGDQGRGEKLFF. CDR3 nucleotide sequence: TGTGCCAGCAGCCAGGGCGACCAGGGGCGTGGTGAAAAACTGTTTTTT.

The chain links TRBV4-2 to TRBJ2-7; tentative D call: TRBD2 (5 bases). V lost 1 base and J 7 bases, leaving 17 bases between the germline ends. This CDR3 is built from 15 residues. The germline V gene has CDR1 LGHNA and CDR2 YNFKEQ. DNA of the CDR3: TGTGCCAGCAGCCAAGTAAGCGGCTCGGGCCGGGAGCAGTACTTC. This gives the protein CASSQVSGSGREQYF.

This chain joins TRBV28 and TRBJ1-5; 10 nucleotides agree with TRBD1. Per the germline V gene, CDR1 is MDHEN and CDR2 is SYDVKM. V dropped 5 bases and J dropped 5; count of bases not matched to a gene: 6. The CDR3 contains 15 residues. This CDR3 reads CASSPAGQGDQPQHF. CDR3 sequence (DNA): TGTGCCAGCAGTCCCGCCGGACAGGGGGATCAGCCCCAGCATTTT.

The chain carries TRBV18 and TRBJ1-1, with 9 bases matching TRBD1. In germline, CDR1 is KGHSH, CDR2 LQKENI. This CDR3 comprises 13 residues. V shed 6 bases and J 4 bases; nucleotides not matched to a gene: 3. The CDR3 DNA follows: TGTGCCAGCTCTTCGACAGGGGGCACTGAAGCTTTCTTT. Translated, it gives CASSSTGGTEAFF. The full variable domain, with the rest looked up from reference TRBV18 and TRBJ1-1, is NAGVMQNPRHLVRRRGQEARLRCSPMKGHSHVYWYRQLPEEGLKFMVYLQKENIIDESGMPKERFSAEFPKEGPSILRIQQVVRGDSAAYFCASSSTGGTEAFFGQGTRLTVV.

The J gene is TRBJ1-2, the V gene TRBV10-3, with TRBD1 matching over 8 bases. In germline, CDR1 is ENHRY, CDR2 SYGVKD. The CDR3 runs to 13 residues. With V trimmed by 10 bases and J by 5 bases, 9 bases remained unmatched. The DNA of the CDR3 is TGTGCCACTGACAGGGGTAGGGAATATGGCTACACCTTC. Its translation: CATDRGREYGYTF.

CDR3 DNA sequence: TGTGCCAGCGGCCACCTTAGCGGGGGAGAGACCCAGTACTTC. Protein sequence: CASGHLSGGETQYF. This chain connects TRBV5-8 to TRBJ2-5; 9 bases map to TRBD2. The CDR3 loop spans 14 amino acids. In germline, CDR1 is SGHTS, CDR2 YDEGEE. The V and J ends lost 7 bases and 4 bases, in that order; junction bases with no gene match: 8.

The J gene is TRBJ2-7, the V gene TRBV13; a possible D gene is TRBD1 (6 bases). V lost 2 bases and J 5 bases, leaving 16 bases between the germline ends. The CDR3 covers 15 residues. In germline, CDR1 is PRHDT, CDR2 FYEKMQ (reference sequence). CDR3 sequence: CASSLNRVLNDEQYF. DNA of the CDR3: TGTGCCAGCAGCTTAAACAGGGTTCTAAATGACGAGCAGTACTTC.

The chain couples TRBV15 to TRBJ1-2; 8 bases align to TRBD1. Germline CDR1 reads LNHNV; CDR2 reads YYDKDF (reference sequence). Trimming at V came to 5 bases and at J to 7 bases, leaving 6 bases not matched to a gene. This CDR3 is built from 13 residues. Here the CDR3 reads CATSLDRGSGYTF. CDR3 DNA: TGTGCCACCAGCCTTGACAGGGGTTCTGGCTACACCTTC.

The V gene is TRBV18, the J gene TRBJ1-2; 7 positions agree with TRBD1. The CDR3 length is 12 residues. The ends lost 5 bases at V and 6 bases at J; junction bases unmatched: 3. Germline V gene sequence: CDR1 KGHSH, CDR2 LQKENI. For the CDR3, the DNA is TGTGCCAGCTCAGGAGGGGGCCATGGCTACACCTTC. This translates into CASSGGGHGYTF.

The chain combines TRBV10-2 with TRBJ2-7; no firm D call. CDR1 is WSHSY, CDR2 SAAADI, per germline. The germline V and J ends were trimmed by 3 bases and 0 bases, with 6 bases remaining between them. The CDR3 runs to 13 residues. DNA of the CDR3: TGCGCCAGCAGTGACGGTAGCTCCTACGAGCAGTACTTC. Its protein is CASSDGSSYEQYF.

Here the CDR3 DNA reads TGTGCCAGCAGCTTACTTGCAGGAAACTATGGCTACACCTTC. It is translated as CASSLLAGNYGYTF. The chain recombines TRBV7-2 with TRBJ1-2; D is ambiguous. Germline assignment: CDR1 SGHTA and CDR2 FQGNSA. The CDR3 length is 14 residues. Trimming cost V 2 bases and J 2 bases, with 9 bases left between them.

The chain couples TRBV30 to TRBJ2-1; TRBD2 matches at 11 bases. Unmatched junction bases numbered 5, after V lost 5 bases and J lost 5 bases. Germline assignment: CDR1 GTSNPN and CDR2 SVGIG (reference sequence). The CDR3 extends over 14 amino acids. The chain's CDR3 is CAWVAGGHHNEQFF. The CDR3 nucleotides read TGTGCCTGGGTAGCGGGGGGGCACCACAATGAGCAGTTCTTC.

The genes are TRBV9 and TRBJ1-5, with D perhaps matching TRBD1 (5 bases). CDR3 length: 15 amino acids. CDR1 and CDR2 (germline): SGDLS, YYNGEE. V dropped 3 bases and J dropped 9 bases, with 19 bases sitting between them. CDR3 DNA: TGTGCCAGCAGCGCGGGGGTCCGGGATTTGTGGCCCCAGCATTTT. Its translation: CASSAGVRDLWPQHF.

The J gene is TRBJ2-7, the V gene TRBV5-4; 8 bases are shared with TRBD1. The V segment lost 3 bases and the J segment 6 bases; nucleotides outside the gene matches: 17. The CDR3 extends over 17 amino acids. Germline CDR1 SGHNT, CDR2 YYREEE (reference sequence). CDR3 nucleotides: TGTGCCAGCAGCTCTCCGGGACAGGAGACCATTCAGTCCGAGCAGTACTTC. This encodes CASSSPGQETIQSEQYF. The entire variable domain, with the rest obtained from reference TRBV5-4 and TRBJ2-7, is as follows: ETGVTQSPTHLIKTRGQQVTLRCSSQSGHNTVSWYQQALGQGPQFIFQYYREEENGRGNFPPRFSGLQFPNYSSELNVNALELDDSALYLCASSSPGQETIQSEQYFGPGTRLTVT.

The rearrangement links TRBV7-8 to TRBJ2-6, with D unresolved. Trimming shortened V by 1 base and J by 4 bases, and 11 bases separated the two germline ends. This CDR3 contains 16 residues. Germline CDR1 reads SGHVS; CDR2 reads FQNEAQ. CDR3 sequence reads: CASSLVSGPGANVLTF. The CDR3 nucleotides read TGTGCCAGCAGCTTAGTTAGTGGGCCCGGGGCCAACGTCCTGACTTTC.

J is TRBJ2-1 and V is TRBV24-1; 8 nucleotides align to TRBD2. V trimming: 0 bases; J trimming: 7 bases; junction bases outside the gene matches: 7. CDR1 is KGHDR and CDR2 is SFDVKD in the germline V gene. The CDR3 spans 16 residues. CDR3 in amino acids: CATSDLQRGGGNEQFF. The CDR3 DNA is TGTGCCACCAGTGATTTGCAACGGGGGGGCGGGAATGAGCAGTTCTTC.

This chain connects TRBV10-3 to TRBJ2-3; TRBD1 aligns across 8 bases. V dropped 11 bases and J dropped 4; count of bases not matched to a gene: 8. There are 13 residues in the CDR3. CDR1 and CDR2 from the germline V gene are ENHRY and SYGVKD. The CDR3 spells CALQGAESDTQYF. The CDR3 coding sequence is TGTGCCTTGCAGGGGGCAGAGTCAGATACGCAGTATTTT.

This rearrangement joins TRBV4-2 to TRBJ2-2; 11 nucleotides agree with TRBD2. Germline CDR1 LGHNA, CDR2 YNFKEQ. The V and J ends lost 4 bases and 3 bases, in that order; junction bases with no gene match: 7. This CDR3 is built from 17 residues. CDR3 DNA sequence: TGTGCCAGCAGCCCATCTAGCGGGGGGCTTTACACCGGGGAGCTGTTTTTT. Amino acid sequence: CASSPSSGGLYTGELFF.

The V gene is TRBV30, the J gene TRBJ1-2; D is possibly TRBD1 (5 bases). The CDR3 is made up of 11 amino acids. CDR1 GTSNPN and CDR2 SVGIG come from the germline V gene (reference sequence). The V and J ends lost 4 bases and 8 bases respectively, with 11 bases between them. The CDR3 DNA is TGTGCCTGGATTGGGGGGGAGGGCTACACCTTC. Translation: CAWIGGEGYTF.